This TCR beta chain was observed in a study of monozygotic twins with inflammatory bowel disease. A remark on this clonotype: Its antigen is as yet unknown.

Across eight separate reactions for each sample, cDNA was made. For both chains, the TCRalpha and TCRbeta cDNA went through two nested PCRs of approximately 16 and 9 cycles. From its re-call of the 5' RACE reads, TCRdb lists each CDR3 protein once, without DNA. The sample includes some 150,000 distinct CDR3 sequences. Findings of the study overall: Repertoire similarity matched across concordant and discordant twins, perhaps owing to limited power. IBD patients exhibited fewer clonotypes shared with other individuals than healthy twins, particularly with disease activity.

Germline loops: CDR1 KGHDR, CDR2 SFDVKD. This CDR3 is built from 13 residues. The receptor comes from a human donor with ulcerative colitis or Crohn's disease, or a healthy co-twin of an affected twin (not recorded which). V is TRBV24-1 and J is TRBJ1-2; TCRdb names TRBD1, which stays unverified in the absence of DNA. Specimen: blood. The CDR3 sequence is CATSDPTGDGYTF.